This TCR beta chain stems from a study of shared clonotypes between healthy human individuals. This CDR3 has 13 amino acids. The ends were cut back, 0 bases at V and 8 bases at J, with 8 bases in the middle. Germline V lookup: CDR1 MRHNA, CDR2 SNTAGT. As defined, naive CD8 cells were CD45RO-negative and positively selected for CCR7, with terminally differentiated effector memory CD45RA+ cells excluded. This clone was observed a handful of times. Its antigen is unidentified. Study-level findings and limits: Clonotype sharing among donors was thought likely to change with sequencing depth.

Profiled with immunoSEQ multiplex PCR; TCRdb holds only in-frame clones, not every one. In the table there are roughly 770,000 clones, about 96% of which are singletons. Sequencing was done on a sample of naive CD8+ T cells sorted from blood. This receptor was identified in a man aged 25 to 40 in good health. The rearrangement links TRBV6-4 to TRBJ2-1, with no clear D. In DNA, the CDR3 is TGTGCCAGCAGTGACTCGTTCTGGGATGAGCAGTTCTTC. It encodes CASSDSFWDEQFF.